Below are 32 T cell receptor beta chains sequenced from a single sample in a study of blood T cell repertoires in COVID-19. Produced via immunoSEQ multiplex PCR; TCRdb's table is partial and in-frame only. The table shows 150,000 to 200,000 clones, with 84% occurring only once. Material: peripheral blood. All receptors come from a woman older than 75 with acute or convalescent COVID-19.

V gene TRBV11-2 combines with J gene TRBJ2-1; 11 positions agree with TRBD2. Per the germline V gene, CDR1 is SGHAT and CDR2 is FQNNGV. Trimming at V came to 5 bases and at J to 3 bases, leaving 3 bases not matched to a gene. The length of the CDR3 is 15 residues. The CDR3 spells CASSVSGGDYNEQFF. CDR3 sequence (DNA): TGTGCCAGCAGCGTTAGCGGGGGGGACTACAATGAGCAGTTCTTC.

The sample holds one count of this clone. CDR3 nucleotides: TGTGCCAGCAGCCAACAGGGATTAAGCTACAATGAGCAGTTCTTC. Protein product: CASSQQGLSYNEQFF. This sequence joins TRBV3-1 (or the pseudogene TRBV3-2) and TRBJ2-1; tentative D call: TRBD1 (5 bases). Germline CDR1 reads LGHDT; CDR2 reads YNNKEL (reference sequence). V lost 2 bases, J lost 3 bases, and 11 bases lay in between. The CDR3 is 15 amino acids.

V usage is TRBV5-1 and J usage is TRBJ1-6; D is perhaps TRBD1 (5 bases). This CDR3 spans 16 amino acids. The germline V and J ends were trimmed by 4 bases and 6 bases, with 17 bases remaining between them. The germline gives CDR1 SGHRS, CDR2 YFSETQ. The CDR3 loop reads CASSPNPGRVNSPLHF. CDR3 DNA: TGCGCCAGCAGCCCAAACCCGGGCAGGGTTAATTCACCCCTCCACTTT.

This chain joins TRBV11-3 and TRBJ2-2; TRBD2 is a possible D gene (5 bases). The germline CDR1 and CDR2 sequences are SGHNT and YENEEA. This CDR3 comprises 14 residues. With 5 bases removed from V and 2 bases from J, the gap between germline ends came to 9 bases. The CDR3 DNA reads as TGTGCCAGCAGCCCTGACTACAACACCGGGGAGCTGTTTTTT. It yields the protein CASSPDYNTGELFF. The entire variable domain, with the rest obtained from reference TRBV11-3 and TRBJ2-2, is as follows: EAGVVQSPRYKIIEKKQPVAFWCNPISGHNTLYWYLQNLGQGPELLIRYENEEAVDDSQLPKDRFSAERLKGVDSTLKIQPAELGDSAVYLCASSPDYNTGELFFGEGSRLTVL.

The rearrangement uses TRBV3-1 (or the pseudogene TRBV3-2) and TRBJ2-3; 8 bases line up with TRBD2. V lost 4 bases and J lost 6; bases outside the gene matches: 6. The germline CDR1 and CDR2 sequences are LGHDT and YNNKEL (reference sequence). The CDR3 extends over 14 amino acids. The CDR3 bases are TGTGCCAGCAGCCCAGCGGGAGTGGCGGATACGCAGTATTTT. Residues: CASSPAGVADTQYF.

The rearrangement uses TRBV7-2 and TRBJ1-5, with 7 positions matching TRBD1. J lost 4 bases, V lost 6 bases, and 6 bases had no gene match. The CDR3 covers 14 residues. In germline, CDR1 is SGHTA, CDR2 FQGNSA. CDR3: CASREGAGNQPQHF. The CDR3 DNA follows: TGTGCCAGCAGGGAGGGGGCAGGGAATCAGCCCCAGCATTTT.

The CDR3 region has the DNA TGTGCCAGCTCACCACCTTCGACAGGGATCCCCCATGGCTACACCTTC. Translating it yields CASSPPSTGIPHGYTF. The chain carries TRBV18 and TRBJ1-2; 7 bases match TRBD1. Looked up from germline, CDR1 is KGHSH and CDR2 is LQKENI. V shed 0 bases and J 6 bases; nucleotides not matched to a gene: 10. This CDR3 region has 16 residues. The complete variable domain, with remaining parts taken from reference TRBV18 and TRBJ1-2, reads NAGVMQNPRHLVRRRGQEARLRCSPMKGHSHVYWYRQLPEEGLKFMVYLQKENIIDESGMPKERFSAEFPKEGPSILRIQQVVRGDSAAYFCASSPPSTGIPHGYTFGSGTRLTVV.

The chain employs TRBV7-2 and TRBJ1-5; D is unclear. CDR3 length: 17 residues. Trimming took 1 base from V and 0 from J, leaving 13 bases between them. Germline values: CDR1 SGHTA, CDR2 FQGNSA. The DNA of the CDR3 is TGTGCCAGCAGCTTAGTCCCGTTGACAAGTAGCAATCAGCCCCAGCATTTT. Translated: CASSLVPLTSSNQPQHF.

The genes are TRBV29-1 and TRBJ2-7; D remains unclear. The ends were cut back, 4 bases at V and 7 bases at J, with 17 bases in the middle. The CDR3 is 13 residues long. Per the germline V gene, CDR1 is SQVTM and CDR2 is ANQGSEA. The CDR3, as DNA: TGCAGCGTTGGGCGGTCGGGTTCGAGAGAGCAGTACTTC. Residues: CSVGRSGSREQYF.

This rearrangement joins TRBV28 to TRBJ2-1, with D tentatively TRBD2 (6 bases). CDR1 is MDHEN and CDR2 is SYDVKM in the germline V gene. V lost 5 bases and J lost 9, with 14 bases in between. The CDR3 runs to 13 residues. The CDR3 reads CASSPFPGGEQFF. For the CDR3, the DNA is TGTGCCAGCAGTCCATTCCCCGGGGGTGAGCAGTTCTTC.

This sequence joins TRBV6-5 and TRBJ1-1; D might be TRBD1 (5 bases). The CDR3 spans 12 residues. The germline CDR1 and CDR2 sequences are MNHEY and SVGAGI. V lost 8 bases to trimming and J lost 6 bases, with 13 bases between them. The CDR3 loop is CASSREGAEAFF. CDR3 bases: TGTGCCAGCTCCAGGGAGGGCGCTGAAGCTTTCTTT.

In DNA, the CDR3 is TGCGCCAGCAGCTTGGATACAATCCGGGAGCTGTTTTTT. Amino acids: CASSLDTIRELFF. J is TRBJ2-2 and V is TRBV5-1; D call uncertain. V lost 0 bases and J 9 bases, leaving 9 bases between the germline ends. CDR3 length: 13 residues. CDR1 SGHRS and CDR2 YFSETQ come from the germline V gene.

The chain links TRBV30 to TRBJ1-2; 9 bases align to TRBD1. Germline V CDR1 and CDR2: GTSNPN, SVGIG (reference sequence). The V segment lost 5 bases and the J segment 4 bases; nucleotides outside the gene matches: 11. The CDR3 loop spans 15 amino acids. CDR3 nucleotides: TGTGCCTGGGCCGGGACAGGGACGGGGGTCTATGGCTACACCTTC. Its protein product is CAWAGTGTGVYGYTF.

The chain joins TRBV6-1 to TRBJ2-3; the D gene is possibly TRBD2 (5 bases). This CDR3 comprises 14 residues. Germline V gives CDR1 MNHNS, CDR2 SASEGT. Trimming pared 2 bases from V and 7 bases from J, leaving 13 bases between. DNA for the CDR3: TGTGCCAGCAGTGAACTAGCACCTCGAAATACGCAGTATTTT. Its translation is CASSELAPRNTQYF.

CDR3 nucleotide sequence: TGCGCCAGCAGCCAGAACCCGACAGGACCTAATGAAAAACTGTTTTTT. It is translated as CASSQNPTGPNEKLFF. The V call is TRBV4-3, the J call TRBJ1-4; TRBD1 might be the D (6 bases). The V gene's germline CDR1 is LGHNA and CDR2 YSLEER. The CDR3 consists of 16 residues. With 3 bases removed from V and 3 bases from J, the gap between germline ends came to 14 bases.

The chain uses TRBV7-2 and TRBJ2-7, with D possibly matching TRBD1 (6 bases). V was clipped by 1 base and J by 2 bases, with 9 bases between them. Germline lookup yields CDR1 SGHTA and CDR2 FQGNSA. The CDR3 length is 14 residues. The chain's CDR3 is CASSLDWTAYEQYF. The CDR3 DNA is TGTGCCAGCAGCTTAGATTGGACAGCCTACGAGCAGTACTTC.

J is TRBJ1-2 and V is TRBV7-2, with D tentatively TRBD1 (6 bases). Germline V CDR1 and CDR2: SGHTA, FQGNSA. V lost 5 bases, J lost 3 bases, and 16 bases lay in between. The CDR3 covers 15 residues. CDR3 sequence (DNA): TGTGCCAGCAGCCCACGGCCAGGGGCACACTATGGCTACACCTTC. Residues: CASSPRPGAHYGYTF.

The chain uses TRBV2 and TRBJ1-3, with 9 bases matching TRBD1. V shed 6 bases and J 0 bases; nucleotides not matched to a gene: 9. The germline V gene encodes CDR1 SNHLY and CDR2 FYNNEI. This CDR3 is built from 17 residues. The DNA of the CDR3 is TGTGCCAGCAGGGGAACCGGGACAGGGTTCTCTGGAAACACCATATATTTT. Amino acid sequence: CASRGTGTGFSGNTIYF.

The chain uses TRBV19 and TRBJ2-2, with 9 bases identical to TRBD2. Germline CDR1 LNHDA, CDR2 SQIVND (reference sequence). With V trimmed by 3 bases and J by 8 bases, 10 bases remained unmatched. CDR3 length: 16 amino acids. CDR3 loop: CASSMRAGGGTGELFF. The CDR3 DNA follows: TGTGCCAGTAGTATGAGAGCGGGAGGAGGGACAGGGGAGCTGTTTTTT.

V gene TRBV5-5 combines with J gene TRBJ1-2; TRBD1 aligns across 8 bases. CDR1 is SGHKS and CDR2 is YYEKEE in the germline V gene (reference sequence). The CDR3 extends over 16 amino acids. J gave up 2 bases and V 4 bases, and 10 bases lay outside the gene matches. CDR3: CASSIGGQATNYGYTF. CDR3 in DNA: TGTGCCAGCAGCATAGGGGGACAGGCGACAAACTATGGCTACACCTTC.

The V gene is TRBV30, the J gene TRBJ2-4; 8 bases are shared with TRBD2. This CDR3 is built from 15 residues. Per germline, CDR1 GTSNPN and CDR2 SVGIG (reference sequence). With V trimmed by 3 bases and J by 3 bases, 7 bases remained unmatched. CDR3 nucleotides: TGTGCCTGGAGCGGGGGGGCCTTGGTCAAAAACATTCAGTACTTC. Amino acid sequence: CAWSGGALVKNIQYF. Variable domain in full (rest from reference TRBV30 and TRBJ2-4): SQTIHQWPATLVQPVGSPLSLECTVEGTSNPNLYWYRQAAGRGLQLLFYSVGIGQISSEVPQNLSASRPQDRQFILSSKKLLLSDSGFYLCAWSGGALVKNIQYFGAGTRLSVL.

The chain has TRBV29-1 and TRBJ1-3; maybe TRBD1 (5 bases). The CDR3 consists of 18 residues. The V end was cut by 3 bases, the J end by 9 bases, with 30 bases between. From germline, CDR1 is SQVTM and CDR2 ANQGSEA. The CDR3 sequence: CSVDILSRGTHRRATIYF. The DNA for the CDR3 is TGCAGCGTTGATATTTTGTCGAGAGGGACTCACCGCCGAGCCACCATATATTTT.

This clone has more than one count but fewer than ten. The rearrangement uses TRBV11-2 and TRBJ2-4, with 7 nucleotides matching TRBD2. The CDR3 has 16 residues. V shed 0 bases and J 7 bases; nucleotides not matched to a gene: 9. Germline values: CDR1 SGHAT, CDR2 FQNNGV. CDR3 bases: TGTGCCAGCAGCTTAGAGGGGAGGGCCCTCTTCAACATTCAGTACTTC. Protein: CASSLEGRALFNIQYF.

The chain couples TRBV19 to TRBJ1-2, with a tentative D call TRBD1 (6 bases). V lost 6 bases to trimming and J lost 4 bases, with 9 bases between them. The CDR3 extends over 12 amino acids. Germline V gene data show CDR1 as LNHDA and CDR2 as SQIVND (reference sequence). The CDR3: CASRDRFYGYTF. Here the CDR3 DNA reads TGTGCCAGTAGGGACAGATTCTATGGCTACACCTTC.

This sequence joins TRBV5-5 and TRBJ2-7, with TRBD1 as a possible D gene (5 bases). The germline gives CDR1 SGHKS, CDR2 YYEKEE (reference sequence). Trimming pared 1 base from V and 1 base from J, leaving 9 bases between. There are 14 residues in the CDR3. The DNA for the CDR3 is TGTGCCAGCAGCTTGCTGACAGAGTCCTACGAGCAGTACTTC. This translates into CASSLLTESYEQYF.

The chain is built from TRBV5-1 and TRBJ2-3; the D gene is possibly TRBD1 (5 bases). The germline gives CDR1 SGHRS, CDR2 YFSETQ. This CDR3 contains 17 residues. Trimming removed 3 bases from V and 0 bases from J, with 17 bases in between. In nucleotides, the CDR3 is TGCGCCAGCAGCTCAGAGGTAACAGGTCCTAGCACAGATACGCAGTATTTT. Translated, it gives CASSSEVTGPSTDTQYF.

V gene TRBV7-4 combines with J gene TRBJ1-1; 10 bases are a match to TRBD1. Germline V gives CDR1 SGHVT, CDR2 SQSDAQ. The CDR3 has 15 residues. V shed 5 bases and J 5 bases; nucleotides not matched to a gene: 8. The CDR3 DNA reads TGTGCCAGCAGCATACGGACAGGGGGGTGGACTGAAGCTTTCTTT. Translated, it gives CASSIRTGGWTEAFF.

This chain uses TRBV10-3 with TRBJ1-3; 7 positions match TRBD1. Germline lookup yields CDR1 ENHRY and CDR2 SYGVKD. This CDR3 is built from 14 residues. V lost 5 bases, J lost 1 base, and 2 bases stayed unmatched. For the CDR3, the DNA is TGTGCCATCAGTCAGGGACAGTCTGGAAACACCATATATTTT. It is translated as CAISQGQSGNTIYF.

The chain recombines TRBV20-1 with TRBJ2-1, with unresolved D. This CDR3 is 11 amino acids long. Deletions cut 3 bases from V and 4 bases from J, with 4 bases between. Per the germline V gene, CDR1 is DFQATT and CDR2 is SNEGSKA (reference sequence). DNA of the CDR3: TGCAGTGCTAGCCTATACAATGAGCAGTTCTTC. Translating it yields CSASLYNEQFF.

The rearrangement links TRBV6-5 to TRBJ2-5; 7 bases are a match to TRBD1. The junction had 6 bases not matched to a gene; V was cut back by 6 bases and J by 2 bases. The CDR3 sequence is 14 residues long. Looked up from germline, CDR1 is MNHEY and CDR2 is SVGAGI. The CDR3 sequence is CASSRDSPQETQYF. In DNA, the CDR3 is TGTGCCAGCAGCAGGGACAGTCCACAAGAGACCCAGTACTTC.

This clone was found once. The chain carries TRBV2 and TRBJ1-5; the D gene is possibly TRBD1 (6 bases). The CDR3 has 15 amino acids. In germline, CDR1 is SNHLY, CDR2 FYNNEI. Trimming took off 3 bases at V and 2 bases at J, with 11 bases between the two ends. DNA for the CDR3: TGTGCCAGCAGTGACAGGGGTGTCGGCAATCAGCCCCAGCATTTT. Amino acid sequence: CASSDRGVGNQPQHF.

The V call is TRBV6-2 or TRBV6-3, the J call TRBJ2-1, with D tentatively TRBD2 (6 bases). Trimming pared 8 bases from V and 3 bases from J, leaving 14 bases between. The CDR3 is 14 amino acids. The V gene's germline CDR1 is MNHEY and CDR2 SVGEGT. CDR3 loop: CASGRLGLYNEQFF. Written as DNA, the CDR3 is TGTGCCAGCGGCCGCTTGGGACTCTACAATGAGCAGTTCTTC.